The 21 T cell receptor beta chains below come from one sample, sequenced in a study of blood T cell repertoires in COVID-19. TCRdb's copy holds only in-frame clones and misses some; the assay was immunoSEQ multiplex PCR. Of roughly 100,000 clones detected, approximately 80% appear once; the ten largest clones hold 11% to 15%. The material sequenced was peripheral blood. The receptors derive from a woman aged 60-70 years with acute or convalescent COVID-19.

CDR3 in amino acids: CASTTGGRGRETQYF. In DNA, the CDR3 is TGCGCCAGCACGACTGGTGGCAGGGGACGAGAGACCCAGTACTTC. This chain connects TRBV5-1 to TRBJ2-5; D is possibly TRBD1 (6 bases). This CDR3 contains 15 residues. Germline assignment: CDR1 SGHRS and CDR2 YFSETQ. V was trimmed by 6 bases and J by 4 bases, leaving 19 bases between them.

This chain uses TRBV6-5 with TRBJ2-1; a weak D match, TRBD1 (6 bases). The CDR3 sequence is 11 residues long. Germline CDR1 reads MNHEY; CDR2 reads SVGAGI. The ends were cut back, 2 bases at V and 14 bases at J, with 10 bases in the middle. DNA for the CDR3: TGTGCCAGCAGTTACGGGGCAGGGGAGTTCTTC. Encoded protein: CASSYGAGEFF.

The CDR3 sequence: CATTTGEKSPLHF. The CDR3 bases are TGTGCCACCACGACAGGGGAAAAATCACCCCTCCACTTT. The chain uses TRBV2 and TRBJ1-6; 8 positions agree with TRBD1. CDR3 length: 13 residues. From germline, CDR1 is SNHLY and CDR2 FYNNEI. Trimming cost V 10 bases and J 10 bases; bases outside gene matches: 9.

The rearrangement uses TRBV30 and TRBJ1-1; tentative D call: TRBD1 (6 bases). CDR1 is GTSNPN and CDR2 is SVGIG in the germline V gene (reference sequence). With 4 bases removed from V and 0 bases from J, the gap between germline ends came to 6 bases. The CDR3 contains 12 residues. CDR3 coding DNA: TGTGCCTGGAACAGGGTGAACACTGAAGCTTTCTTT. Amino acid sequence: CAWNRVNTEAFF. The complete variable domain, with remaining parts taken from reference TRBV30 and TRBJ1-1, reads SQTIHQWPATLVQPVGSPLSLECTVEGTSNPNLYWYRQAAGRGLQLLFYSVGIGQISSEVPQNLSASRPQDRQFILSSKKLLLSDSGFYLCAWNRVNTEAFFGQGTRLTVV.

Only a few counts were recorded for this clone. The chain uses TRBV5-4 and TRBJ2-1; D might be TRBD2 (5 bases). The CDR3 loop spans 16 amino acids. CDR1 is SGHNT and CDR2 is YYREEE in the germline V gene (reference sequence). V lost 1 base and J 3 bases, leaving 14 bases between the germline ends. This CDR3 is CASSLFAAANYNEQFF. The CDR3, as DNA: TGTGCCAGCAGCTTGTTTGCAGCGGCCAACTACAATGAGCAGTTCTTC.

The V call is TRBV25-1, the J call TRBJ2-1; 9 bases agree with TRBD2. CDR1 and CDR2 (germline): MGHDK, SYGVNS. Unmatched junction bases numbered 11, after V lost 7 bases and J lost 7 bases. The CDR3 length is 15 residues. CDR3 DNA: TGTGCCAGCACGGGGGCGGGAGGGCCGGGGAATGAGCAGTTCTTC. Its protein is CASTGAGGPGNEQFF.

CDR3 region: CASSPFIAGVDTQYF. CDR3 DNA sequence: TGTGCCAGCAGCCCATTCATAGCGGGAGTTGATACGCAGTATTTT. The rearrangement uses TRBV27 and TRBJ2-3; 9 nucleotides align to TRBD2. The junction had 10 bases not matched to a gene; V was cut back by 6 bases and J by 6 bases. CDR3 length: 15 amino acids. Germline V lookup: CDR1 MNHEY, CDR2 SMNVEV (reference sequence).

The chain employs TRBV2 and TRBJ1-1; TRBD1 aligns across 8 bases. CDR3 length: 14 residues. CDR1 and CDR2 from the germline V gene are SNHLY and FYNNEI. With V trimmed by 3 bases and J by 6 bases, 6 bases remained unmatched. CDR3 amino acids: CASSDGQGAAEAFF. The CDR3 DNA reads TGTGCCAGCAGTGATGGTCAGGGGGCAGCTGAAGCTTTCTTT.

The chain is built from TRBV4-1 and TRBJ2-1, with 7 bases matching TRBD2. In germline, CDR1 is MGHRA, CDR2 YSYEKL. This CDR3 is built from 16 residues. V trimming: 7 bases; J trimming: 2 bases; junction bases outside the gene matches: 11. The CDR3, as DNA: TGCGCCAGCACCCTTCAAGGAAGCGGGACCTACAATGAGCAGTTCTTC. This sequence encodes CASTLQGSGTYNEQFF.

The table lists this clone with a few counts. The V call is TRBV5-4, the J call TRBJ1-2; 7 bases are shared with TRBD1. The J segment lost 4 bases and the V segment lost 5 bases, leaving 11 bases of the junction unmatched. CDR3 length: 15 amino acids. CDR1 is SGHNT, CDR2 YYREEE, per germline (reference sequence). CDR3 loop: CASRERQGEGYGYTF. In DNA form, the CDR3 reads TGTGCCAGCAGAGAAAGACAGGGTGAGGGCTATGGCTACACCTTC.

Only a few counts were recorded for this clone. V is TRBV13 and J is TRBJ1-2; D is ambiguous. This CDR3 contains 15 residues. V lost 5 bases and J 0 bases, leaving 13 bases between the germline ends. Germline lookup yields CDR1 PRHDT and CDR2 FYEKMQ (reference sequence). The CDR3 DNA follows: TGTGCCAGCAGCCTCAGAGACCTAGCTAACTATGGCTACACCTTC. It yields the protein CASSLRDLANYGYTF.

V usage is TRBV9 and J usage is TRBJ2-2; 8 bases map to TRBD2. Germline CDR1 SGDLS, CDR2 YYNGEE. Trimming cost V 2 bases and J 6 bases; bases outside gene matches: 6. The CDR3 consists of 15 residues. CDR3 in DNA: TGTGCCAGCAGCGTGGCGGGGGGCCAACCCGGGGAGCTGTTTTTT. As protein: CASSVAGGQPGELFF.

This chain connects TRBV2 to TRBJ1-5; maybe TRBD1 (6 bases). Germline V lookup: CDR1 SNHLY, CDR2 FYNNEI. The CDR3 has 15 residues. V lost 4 bases, J lost 3 bases, and 13 bases lay in between. CDR3: CASSASHRVNQPQHF. The CDR3, as DNA: TGTGCCAGCAGTGCCTCCCACAGGGTCAATCAGCCCCAGCATTTT.

This chain joins TRBV2 and TRBJ1-2; D is unresolved. The CDR3 runs to 14 residues. CDR1 SNHLY and CDR2 FYNNEI come from the germline V gene. Trimming removed 2 bases from V and 7 bases from J, with 14 bases in between. This chain's CDR3 is CASSELRQAGGYTF. The CDR3 DNA follows: TGTGCCAGCAGTGAACTTCGGCAGGCGGGTGGCTACACCTTC.

The chain employs TRBV7-9 and TRBJ2-3; D is perhaps TRBD2 (6 bases). Germline-derived CDR1 and CDR2 are SEHNR and FQNEAQ (reference sequence). V shed 2 bases and J shed 6 bases, with 15 bases lying between them. The CDR3 is 15 amino acids. CDR3 in amino acids: CASSLNSGDGDTQYF. The CDR3 coding sequence is TGTGCCAGCAGCTTAAATAGCGGAGACGGGGATACGCAGTATTTT.

The V and J genes are TRBV10-2 and TRBJ2-5; D possibly corresponds to TRBD2 (6 bases). The length of the CDR3 is 13 residues. Germline V gene lookup returns CDR1 WSHSY and CDR2 SAAADI. V was trimmed by 6 bases and J by 1 base, leaving 9 bases between them. CDR3 nucleotide sequence: TGCGCCAGCAGGCGGGACCTCCAAGAGACCCAGTACTTC. It yields the protein CASRRDLQETQYF.

CDR3 nucleotides: TGTGCCAGCAGTGACCAAGACAGGCTCTACACTGAAGCTTTCTTT. It specifies CASSDQDRLYTEAFF. The chain recombines TRBV6-1 with TRBJ1-1, with D possibly being TRBD1 (6 bases). Germline V gene sequence: CDR1 MNHNS, CDR2 SASEGT. V was shortened by 3 bases and J by 3 bases, with 14 bases between the two germline ends. The CDR3 length is 15 residues.

This clone was picked up a small number of times. The rearrangement joins TRBV12-3 or TRBV12-4 to TRBJ1-2, with no clear D. V gave up 3 bases and J gave up 1 base, with 3 bases separating them. The CDR3 extends over 12 amino acids. CDR3 DNA sequence: TGTGCCAGCAGTTTCGGTAACTATGGCTACACCTTC. It is translated as CASSFGNYGYTF.

This clone was seen a handful of times. The gene calls are TRBV5-1 and TRBJ1-1, with D unclear. Trimming pared 0 bases from V and 11 bases from J, leaving 14 bases between. Germline CDR1 is SGHRS and CDR2 is YFSETQ. The CDR3 length is 13 residues. CDR3 sequence: CASSLEQLAKAFF. In DNA, the CDR3 is TGCGCCAGCAGCTTGGAGCAGTTAGCGAAGGCTTTCTTT.

This clone was counted a few times. Within the sample, other DNA sequences also encode this same CDR3. V is TRBV3-1 (or the pseudogene TRBV3-2) and J is TRBJ2-3; perhaps TRBD2 as D (6 bases). The germline V gene has CDR1 LGHDT and CDR2 YNNKEL (reference sequence). CDR3 length: 15 residues. Trimming took 1 base from V and 2 from J, leaving 10 bases between them. This CDR3 is CASSQGGDSTDTQYF. CDR3 sequence (DNA): TGTGCCAGCAGCCAAGGAGGGGACTCCACAGATACGCAGTATTTT.

The chain couples TRBV7-9 to TRBJ2-3, with 9 bases that match TRBD2. V lost 5 bases and J lost 4; bases outside the gene matches: 10. CDR3 length: 16 residues. Germline loops: CDR1 SEHNR, CDR2 FQNEAQ (reference sequence). This CDR3 reads CASSPPGERGADTQYF. The DNA of the CDR3 is TGTGCCAGCAGCCCGCCTGGGGAGCGGGGGGCAGATACGCAGTATTTT.